A selection of T cell receptor beta chains follows, all from one sample in a study of cytomegalovirus exposure and HLA in healthy donors. TCRdb's table, derived via immunoSEQ multiplex PCR, lists solely in-frame clones and lacks some. The sample lists 150,000 to 200,000 clones; roughly 80% were seen once. The specimen was PBMCs. These receptors were obtained from a woman between 18 and 29 years old in good health and CMV-seronegative. CDR3s include the opening cysteine and the closing phenylalanine or tryptophan. The D gene is left open where the match is weak. Only part of the rows carry a size: once, few, many, or a class if the clone is expanded.

CDR3 protein	CDR3 DNA	clone size	D gene	V gene	J gene
CASSLGPGLAGGRTDTQYF	TGTGCCAGCAGCTTAGGACCGGGACTAGCGGGAGGGCGCACAGATACGCAGTATTTT	NA	TRBD2	TRBV7-2	TRBJ2-3
CATSRDLAKKIAGDEQFF	TGTGCCACCAGCAGAGATCTGGCAAAAAAAATAGCGGGAGATGAGCAGTTCTTC	NA	TRBD2	TRBV15	TRBJ2-1
CASSLMQGGSYTF	TGTGCCAGCAGCTTAATGCAGGGAGGGAGCTACACCTTC	NA	NA	TRBV7-9	TRBJ1-2
CASSEGPRDRGFEQYF	TGCGCCAGCAGTGAAGGCCCCCGGGACAGGGGCTTCGAGCAGTACTTC	NA	TRBD1	TRBV10-1	TRBJ2-7
CASRGERSVSYNEQFF	TGTGCCAGCAGGGGTGAGCGTTCAGTTTCCTACAATGAGCAGTTCTTC	NA	NA	TRBV27	TRBJ2-1
CASSPDTFYEQYF	TGCGCCAGCAGCCCGGACACTTTCTACGAGCAGTACTTC	NA	NA	TRBV5-1	TRBJ2-7
CASSQSAGGSYEQYF	TGTGCCAGCAGTCAGTCAGCGGGAGGGTCGTACGAGCAGTACTTC	NA	TRBD2	TRBV6-5	TRBJ2-7
CASSIGLAGTYEQYF	TGTGCCAGTAGTATTGGACTAGCGGGGACCTACGAGCAGTACTTC	few	TRBD2	TRBV19	TRBJ2-7
CASSLALGLAGHEQYF	TGCGCCAGCAGCTTGGCCTTGGGACTAGCGGGACACGAGCAGTACTTC	NA	TRBD2	TRBV5-1	TRBJ2-7
CASSAGGSKAKNIQYF	TGTGCCAGCAGTGCCGGAGGGAGCAAGGCCAAAAACATTCAGTACTTC	few	NA	TRBV28	TRBJ2-4
CASRNTIRSNQPQHF	TGTGCCAGCAGGAACACGATAAGAAGCAATCAGCCCCAGCATTTT	NA	NA	TRBV28	TRBJ1-5
CAGEGGSSTDTQYF	TGTGCCGGCGAAGGGGGATCTAGCACAGATACGCAGTATTTT	once	NA	TRBV6-1	TRBJ2-3
CASSPWSTLGYNQPQHF	TGTGCCAGTAGCCCATGGAGCACGCTCGGGTACAATCAGCCCCAGCATTTT	NA	NA	TRBV19	TRBJ1-5
CASSPRILRDSLSYEQYF	TGTGCCAGCAGTCCAAGGATCTTACGGGACAGCCTGTCCTACGAGCAGTACTTC	NA	TRBD1	TRBV28	TRBJ2-7
CASSEYISGSSYEQYF	TGTGCCAGCAGTGAATATATAAGCGGGAGTTCCTACGAGCAGTACTTC	NA	TRBD2	TRBV6-1	TRBJ2-7
CASITVYSGNTIYF	TGTGCCAGCATTACGGTCTACTCTGGAAACACCATATATTTT	once	NA	TRBV2	TRBJ1-3
CSVGSDRDEKLFF	TGCAGCGTTGGTTCGGACAGGGACGAAAAACTGTTTTTT	few	TRBD1	TRBV29-1	TRBJ1-4
CSVFRGEETQYF	TGCAGCGTCTTTCGGGGGGAGGAGACCCAGTACTTC	NA	TRBD2	TRBV29-1	TRBJ2-5
CASSEGWLAELQETQYF	TGTGCCAGCAGTGAAGGGTGGCTAGCGGAGCTCCAAGAGACCCAGTACTTC	NA	TRBD2	TRBV6-1	TRBJ2-5
CASSIGLAGGADTQYF	TGTGCCAGCAGCATTGGACTAGCGGGAGGGGCGGATACGCAGTATTTT	NA	TRBD2	TRBV11-2	TRBJ2-3
CASSVDSVMETQYF	TGTGCCAGCAGCGTGGACTCTGTCATGGAGACCCAGTACTTC	NA	NA	TRBV7-6	TRBJ2-5
CASSVGGTSGYNEQFF	TGTGCCAGCAGCGTAGGAGGGACTAGCGGCTACAATGAGCAGTTCTTC	NA	TRBD2	TRBV9	TRBJ2-1
CASGKSGRTSYNEQFF	TGTGCCAGCGGTAAGAGCGGGAGAACATCCTACAATGAGCAGTTCTTC	NA	TRBD2	TRBV5-5	TRBJ2-1
CASSIDRGMTYEQYF	TGTGCCAGTAGTATAGATCGGGGGATGACCTACGAGCAGTACTTC	NA	NA	TRBV19	TRBJ2-7